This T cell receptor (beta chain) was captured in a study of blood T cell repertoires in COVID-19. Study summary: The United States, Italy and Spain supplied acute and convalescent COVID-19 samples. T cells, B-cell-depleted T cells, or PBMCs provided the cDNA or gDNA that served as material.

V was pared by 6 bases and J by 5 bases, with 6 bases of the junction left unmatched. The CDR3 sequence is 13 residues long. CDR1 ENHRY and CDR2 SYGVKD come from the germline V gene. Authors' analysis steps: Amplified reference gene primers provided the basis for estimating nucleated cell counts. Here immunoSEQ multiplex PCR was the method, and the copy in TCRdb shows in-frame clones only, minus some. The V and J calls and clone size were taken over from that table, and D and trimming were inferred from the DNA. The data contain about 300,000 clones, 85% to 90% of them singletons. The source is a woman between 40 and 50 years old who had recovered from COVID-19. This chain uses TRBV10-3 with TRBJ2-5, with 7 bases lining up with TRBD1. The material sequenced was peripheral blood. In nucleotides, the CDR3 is TGTGCCATCAGAGACACAGGGGCCGAGACCCAGTACTTC. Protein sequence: CAIRDTGAETQYF.